The 14 T cell receptor beta chains reported below all come from one sample, sequenced in a study of T cell responses to AZD1222 COVID-19 vaccine. Only in-frame clones appear in the TCRdb table, and some are missing; sequencing was by immunoSEQ multiplex PCR. Of roughly 150,000 clones in the sample, about 90% are singletons; the top ten hold about 5.9%. The sequenced sample was peripheral blood, obtained 28 days after the second AZD1222 dose. Receptors were obtained from an adult who received the AZD1222 COVID-19 vaccine.

This chain uses TRBV5-5 with TRBJ2-5, with D hard to call. Germline CDR1 reads SGHKS; CDR2 reads YYEKEE (reference sequence). Trimming stripped 7 bases from V and 5 bases from J, with 18 bases between. This CDR3 is 14 amino acids long. The CDR3 coding sequence is TGTGCCAGCGGGTCTGGTCGTCTAGTGGAGACCCAGTACTTC. It yields the protein CASGSGRLVETQYF.

On this clone: The same CDR3 also results from other DNA sequences found in this sample. The V gene is TRBV30, the J gene TRBJ1-2, with 7 bases matching TRBD1. V lost 5 bases, J lost 2 bases, and 2 bases stayed unmatched. The germline V gene has CDR1 GTSNPN and CDR2 SVGIG (reference sequence). CDR3 length: 12 amino acids. CDR3: CAWDRANYGYTF. CDR3 bases: TGTGCCTGGGACAGGGCGAACTATGGCTACACCTTC.

The chain is built from TRBV6-7 and TRBJ2-7; 10 bases map to TRBD1. TRBV6-7 is an open reading frame whose function is uncertain. With V trimmed by 0 bases and J by 2 bases, 7 bases remained unmatched. This CDR3 spans 17 amino acids. The DNA for the CDR3 is TGTGCCAGCAGTTACTCGGACCCCGGGACAGGGGCCTACGAGCAGTACTTC. Its translation is CASSYSDPGTGAYEQYF.

This rearrangement joins TRBV2 to TRBJ2-5, with TRBD2 matching over 11 bases. The CDR3 is made up of 16 amino acids. The germline CDR1 and CDR2 sequences are SNHLY and FYNNEI. V trimming: 6 bases; J trimming: 6 bases; junction bases outside the gene matches: 12. The CDR3 is CASSPLGLAGGQTQYF. CDR3 DNA sequence: TGTGCCAGCAGCCCCTTGGGTCTAGCGGGGGGCCAGACCCAGTACTTC.

V is TRBV19 and J is TRBJ2-5; unclear D gene. CDR3 length equals 15 residues. Trimming took off 3 bases at V and 3 bases at J, with 14 bases between the two ends. CDR1 and CDR2 (germline): LNHDA, SQIVND (reference sequence). Written as DNA, the CDR3 is TGTGCCAGTAGTATCTCTGGCGGAACGAAAGAGACCCAGTACTTC. Amino acid sequence: CASSISGGTKETQYF. Full variable domain (rest looked up from reference TRBV19 and TRBJ2-5): DGGITQSPKYLFRKEGQNVTLSCEQNLNHDAMYWYRQDPGQGLRLIYYSQIVNDFQKGDIAEGYSVSREKKESFPLTVTSAQKNPTAFYLCASSISGGTKETQYFGPGTRLLVL.

The rearrangement links TRBV7-9 to TRBJ1-5; TRBD1 might be the D (6 bases). The CDR3 runs to 14 residues. The ends were cut back, 7 bases at V and 4 bases at J, with 14 bases in the middle. CDR1 is SEHNR and CDR2 is FQNEAQ in the germline V gene (reference sequence). CDR3 nucleotide sequence: TGTGCCAGCACCCCAGAGGGGGGAAATCAGCCCCAGCATTTT. It is translated as CASTPEGGNQPQHF.

The chain has TRBV6-5 and TRBJ2-1, with 9 bases aligning to TRBD1. The CDR3 covers 15 residues. The germline gives CDR1 MNHEY, CDR2 SVGAGI. Unmatched junction bases numbered 9, after V lost 6 bases and J lost 6 bases. The CDR3 nucleotides read TGTGCCAGCAGGACCGGGACAGGGCTGGGCAATGAGCAGTTCTTC. As protein: CASRTGTGLGNEQFF.

The J gene is TRBJ1-3, the V gene TRBV30; D unresolved. V dropped 4 bases and J dropped 4 bases, with 20 bases sitting between them. From germline, CDR1 is GTSNPN and CDR2 SVGIG (reference sequence). The CDR3 is 16 amino acids. The DNA for the CDR3 is TGTGCCTGGACCGAACGGGCGGCAGGCCGGGGAAACACCATATATTTT. Translation: CAWTERAAGRGNTIYF.

The rearrangement links TRBV10-2 to TRBJ1-2; 7 bases agree with TRBD1. Germline V lookup: CDR1 WSHSY, CDR2 SAAADI. The CDR3 contains 12 residues. J lost 8 bases, V lost 8 bases, and 8 bases had no gene match. The CDR3 region has the DNA TGCGCCAGCTTACAGGGGAGACAGGGCTACACCTTC. Protein: CASLQGRQGYTF.

This sequence joins TRBV10-2 and TRBJ2-7, with no clear D. The germline V and J ends were trimmed by 0 bases and 2 bases, with 14 bases remaining between them. The CDR3 sequence is 16 residues long. Germline CDR1 and CDR2: WSHSY and SAAADI. The DNA of the CDR3 is TGCGCCAGCAGTGAGTCGTTAGGTCACGGCCCCTACGAGCAGTACTTC. Protein: CASSESLGHGPYEQYF.

V gene TRBV10-3 combines with J gene TRBJ2-5; 7 bases agree with TRBD1. V lost 4 bases, J lost 5 bases, and 7 bases stayed unmatched. CDR3 size: 14 residues. The germline gives CDR1 ENHRY, CDR2 SYGVKD. The CDR3 DNA sequence: TGTGCCATCAGTGCGGACAGGACTGGGGAGACCCAGTACTTC. Translation gives CAISADRTGETQYF.

The chain employs TRBV30 and TRBJ1-6, with 8 bases lining up with TRBD1. Trimming took 0 bases from V and 0 from J; bases not matched to a gene: 13. CDR3 length: 20 residues. Germline lookup yields CDR1 GTSNPN and CDR2 SVGIG (reference sequence). DNA of the CDR3: TGTGCCTGGAGTGTCAGACCGGGACAGGACCTTTTCTCCTATAATTCACCCCTCCACTTT. It yields the protein CAWSVRPGQDLFSYNSPLHF.

The J gene is TRBJ1-2, the V gene TRBV6-5, with a tentative D call TRBD1 (5 bases). This CDR3 is 14 amino acids long. Germline lookup yields CDR1 MNHEY and CDR2 SVGAGI. V was cut by 8 bases and J by 1 base, with 14 bases left in between. The CDR3: CASGTGPSNYGYTF. For the CDR3, the DNA is TGTGCCAGCGGCACGGGGCCTAGTAACTATGGCTACACCTTC.

This chain joins TRBV7-2 and TRBJ1-6, with D unclear. The V gene lost 4 bases and the J gene lost 7 bases, with 8 bases spanning the gap. Per the germline V gene, CDR1 is SGHTA and CDR2 is FQGNSA. The CDR3 is made up of 13 amino acids. The chain's CDR3 is CASSSRANSPLHF. CDR3 bases: TGTGCCAGCAGCTCTAGAGCGAATTCACCCCTCCACTTT.